The clone carrying this T cell receptor beta chain was picked up a small number of times. Germline lookup yields CDR1 MGHDK and CDR2 SYGVNS. The CDR3 runs 16 residues. Trimming stripped 7 bases from V and 6 bases from J, with 25 bases between. These data are taken from a study of blood T cell repertoires in COVID-19. Using immunoSEQ multiplex PCR, the repertoire was profiled, and TCRdb retains in-frame clones only, with some absent. Here the sample spans roughly 150,000 clones, about 88% being singletons. Participants reported their clinical history, and cohort assignment relied on those reports. Either two negative PCRs, clearance, or symptom resolution qualified Cohort 3 donors as recovered.

The chain couples TRBV25-1 to TRBJ2-7, with a tentative D call TRBD2 (7 bases). The sequenced sample was PBMCs or T cells enriched from blood (not recorded which). This sequence originates from a man aged 50 to 60 who had recovered from COVID-19. The CDR3 bases are TGTGCCAGCACCGAAGGGGGGGAACTCTCCTTAGGCGAGCAGTACTTC. It specifies CASTEGGELSLGEQYF.